The 11 T cell receptor beta chains in this list originate from one sample, sequenced in a study of a mutant IDH1 vaccine in newly diagnosed glioma. Here immunoSEQ multiplex PCR was the method, and the copy in TCRdb shows in-frame clones only, minus some. The sample carries tens of thousands of clones, approximately 80% recorded once. Time point meaning: baseline, week 1 (first vaccination visit). Treatment denoted: pre-vaccination baseline after standard-of-care therapy. The starting material was PBMCs, obtained from a glioma patient treated with radiotherapy, temozolomide or both. Every receptor here comes from a man between 18 and 35 years old with glioma.

This clone was counted only a few times. The CDR3 DNA reads TGTGCCAGCAGTTACGCTTTCAGTCTCTATGGCTACACCTTC. Translation gives CASSYAFSLYGYTF. The chain links TRBV6-5 to TRBJ1-2, with unresolved D. The V gene's germline CDR1 is MNHEY and CDR2 SVGAGI. The CDR3 loop spans 14 amino acids. V lost 2 bases, J lost 4 bases, and 11 bases lay in between.

The chain uses TRBV6-5 and TRBJ1-4; D is unclear. Trimming removed 0 bases from V and 5 bases from J, with 7 bases in between. The CDR3 is 14 amino acids. CDR1 is MNHEY, CDR2 SVGAGI, per germline. The CDR3 loop reads CASSYSFGNEKLFF. The CDR3 DNA reads as TGTGCCAGCAGTTACTCATTTGGAAATGAAAAACTGTTTTTT.

V and J are TRBV10-1 and TRBJ1-6; D ambiguous. Trimming removed 6 bases from V and 4 bases from J, with 13 bases in between. The CDR3 is 15 residues long. Germline CDR1 reads WNHNN; CDR2 reads SYGVQD (reference sequence). CDR3 amino acids: CASSRTELYNSPLHF. The CDR3 DNA reads as TGCGCCAGCAGCCGGACGGAACTTTATAATTCACCCCTCCACTTT.

CDR3 residues: CASSLGVPYYGYTF. CDR3 coding DNA: TGTGCCAGCAGTTTAGGGGTCCCCTACTATGGCTACACCTTC. The chain has TRBV28 and TRBJ1-2; D is undetermined. V shed 2 bases and J shed 3 bases, with 10 bases lying between them. CDR1 is MDHEN, CDR2 SYDVKM, per germline. The CDR3 length is 14 residues.

The chain carries TRBV9 and TRBJ1-1, with D maybe TRBD1 (5 bases). CDR3 size: 15 residues. The V and J ends lost 0 bases and 3 bases respectively, with 12 bases between them. CDR1 and CDR2 from the germline V gene are SGDLS and YYNGEE. The CDR3 DNA sequence: TGTGCCAGCAGCGTAGGGTGGGGGACCCACACTGAAGCTTTCTTT. Amino acid sequence: CASSVGWGTHTEAFF. Variable domain in full (rest from reference TRBV9 and TRBJ1-1): DSGVTQTPKHLITATGQRVTLRCSPRSGDLSVYWYQQSLDQGLQFLIQYYNGEERAKGNILERFSAQQFPDLHSELNLSSLELGDSALYFCASSVGWGTHTEAFFGQGTRLTVV.

This rearrangement joins TRBV5-4 to TRBJ1-2, with D possibly TRBD1 on 5 matching bases. The germline V and J ends were trimmed by 0 bases and 4 bases, with 13 bases remaining between them. This CDR3 comprises 15 residues. CDR1 SGHNT and CDR2 YYREEE come from the germline V gene (reference sequence). CDR3 coding DNA: TGTGCCAGCAGCTTGGAGGGGTTGCCGGGCTATGGCTACACCTTC. As protein: CASSLEGLPGYGYTF.

The rearrangement uses TRBV30 and TRBJ1-3, with D uncertain. The V end lost 3 bases, the J end lost 2 bases, and 8 bases lay between the germline ends. Looked up from germline, CDR1 is GTSNPN and CDR2 is SVGIG (reference sequence). The CDR3 has 13 residues. The CDR3 region has the DNA TGTGCCTGGAGCGTGACGGCTGGAAACACCATATATTTT. This sequence encodes CAWSVTAGNTIYF.

The chain couples TRBV30 to TRBJ2-3, with D unclear. CDR3 size: 13 residues. The germline V and J ends were trimmed by 1 base and 5 bases, with 10 bases remaining between them. Germline V gives CDR1 GTSNPN, CDR2 SVGIG (reference sequence). The CDR3: CAWSGGPGDTQYF. As DNA, the CDR3 is TGTGCCTGGAGTGGGGGTCCAGGAGATACGCAGTATTTT. The full variable domain, its missing parts supplied by reference TRBV30 and TRBJ2-3, is SQTIHQWPATLVQPVGSPLSLECTVEGTSNPNLYWYRQAAGRGLQLLFYSVGIGQISSEVPQNLSASRPQDRQFILSSKKLLLSDSGFYLCAWSGGPGDTQYFGPGTRLTVL.

V gene TRBV30 combines with J gene TRBJ2-7; unclear D gene. The CDR3 loop spans 15 amino acids. The V and J ends lost 0 bases and 3 bases respectively, with 15 bases between them. CDR1 and CDR2 from the germline V gene are GTSNPN and SVGIG (reference sequence). The CDR3 reads CAWSVGDPRFYEQYF. The CDR3 DNA sequence: TGTGCCTGGAGTGTAGGTGACCCGCGGTTCTACGAGCAGTACTTC.

The chain couples TRBV5-1 to TRBJ2-3, with 7 bases matching TRBD1. Germline CDR1 and CDR2: SGHRS and YFSETQ. With V trimmed by 5 bases and J by 1 base, 4 bases remained unmatched. The CDR3 has 14 residues. The CDR3 DNA is TGCGCCAGCAGTAATGGACAGGGCACAGATACGCAGTATTTT. Amino acids: CASSNGQGTDTQYF.

The V call is TRBV18, the J call TRBJ1-2, with D maybe TRBD1 (6 bases). Per germline, CDR1 KGHSH and CDR2 LQKENI. Between the trimmed V and J ends, which lost 5 bases and 4 bases, there was a span of 29 bases. This CDR3 is 19 amino acids long. The DNA for the CDR3 is TGTGCCAGCTCAATTACCGGGACGGGGGCCGCTATAGGCGTCTATGGCTACACCTTC. It specifies CASSITGTGAAIGVYGYTF.